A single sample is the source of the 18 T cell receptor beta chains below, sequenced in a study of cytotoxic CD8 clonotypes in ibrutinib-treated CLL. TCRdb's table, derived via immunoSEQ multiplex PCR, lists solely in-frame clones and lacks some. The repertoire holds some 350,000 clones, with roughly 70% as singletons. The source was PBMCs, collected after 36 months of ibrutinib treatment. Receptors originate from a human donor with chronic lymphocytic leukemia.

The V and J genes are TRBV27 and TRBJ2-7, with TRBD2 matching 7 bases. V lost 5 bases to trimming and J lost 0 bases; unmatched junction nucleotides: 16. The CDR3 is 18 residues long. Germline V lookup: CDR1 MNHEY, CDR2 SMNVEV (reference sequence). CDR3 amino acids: CASSTYPPLKRDSYEQYF. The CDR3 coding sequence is TGTGCCAGCAGTACCTACCCCCCTCTAAAGCGGGACTCCTACGAGCAGTACTTC.

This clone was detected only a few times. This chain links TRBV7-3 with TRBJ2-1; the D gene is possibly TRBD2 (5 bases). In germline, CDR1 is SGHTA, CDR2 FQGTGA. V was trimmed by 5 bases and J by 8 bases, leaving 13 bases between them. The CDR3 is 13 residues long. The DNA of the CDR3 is TGTGCCAGCAGCCCCGGCCTAGCATATGAGCAGTTCTTC. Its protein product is CASSPGLAYEQFF.

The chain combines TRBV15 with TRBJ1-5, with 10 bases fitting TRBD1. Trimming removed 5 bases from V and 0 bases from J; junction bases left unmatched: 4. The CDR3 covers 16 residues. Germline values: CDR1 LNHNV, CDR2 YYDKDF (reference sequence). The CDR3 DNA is TGTGCCACCAGCCGCGACAGGGGGCCTAGCAATCAGCCCCAGCATTTT. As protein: CATSRDRGPSNQPQHF.

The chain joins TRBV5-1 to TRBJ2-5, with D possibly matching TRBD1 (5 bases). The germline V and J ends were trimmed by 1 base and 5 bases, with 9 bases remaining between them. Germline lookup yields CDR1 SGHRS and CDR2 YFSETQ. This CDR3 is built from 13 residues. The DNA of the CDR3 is TGCGCCAGCAGCTTGCAAGGGGTCGAGACCCAGTACTTC. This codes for CASSLQGVETQYF.

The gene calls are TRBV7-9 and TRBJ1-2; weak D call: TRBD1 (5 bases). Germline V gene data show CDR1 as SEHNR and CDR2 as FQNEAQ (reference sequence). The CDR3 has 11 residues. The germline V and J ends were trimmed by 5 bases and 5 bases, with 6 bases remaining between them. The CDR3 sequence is CASSPGYGYTF. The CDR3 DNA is TGTGCCAGCAGCCCAGGGTATGGCTACACCTTC.

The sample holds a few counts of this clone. Here the CDR3 reads CAISTGQGAYEQYF. The CDR3 DNA reads TGTGCCATCAGTACCGGACAGGGGGCCTACGAGCAGTACTTC. J is TRBJ2-7 and V is TRBV10-3; TRBD1 aligns across 10 bases. This CDR3 is 14 amino acids long. The J segment lost 2 bases and the V segment lost 5 bases, leaving 3 bases of the junction unmatched. The germline CDR1 and CDR2 sequences are ENHRY and SYGVKD.

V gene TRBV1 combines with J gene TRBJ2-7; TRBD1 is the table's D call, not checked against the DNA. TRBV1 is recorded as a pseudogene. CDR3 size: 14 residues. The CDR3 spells CTSSFPGQSYEQYF. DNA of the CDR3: TGCACCAGCAGTTTTCCGGGACAGTCCTACGAGCAGTACTTC.

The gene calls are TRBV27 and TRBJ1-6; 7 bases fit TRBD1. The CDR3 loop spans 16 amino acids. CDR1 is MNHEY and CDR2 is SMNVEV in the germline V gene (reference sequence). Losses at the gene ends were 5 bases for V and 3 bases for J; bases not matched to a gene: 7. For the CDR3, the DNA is TGTGCCAGCAGTCGATCGGGACAGATCTATAATTCACCCCTCCACTTT. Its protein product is CASSRSGQIYNSPLHF.

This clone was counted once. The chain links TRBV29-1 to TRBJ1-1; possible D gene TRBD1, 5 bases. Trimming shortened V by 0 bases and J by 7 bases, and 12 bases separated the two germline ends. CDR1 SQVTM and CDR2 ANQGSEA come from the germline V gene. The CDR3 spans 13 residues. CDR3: CSVEEGGADEAFF. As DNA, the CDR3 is TGCAGCGTTGAAGAGGGAGGGGCAGATGAAGCTTTCTTT.

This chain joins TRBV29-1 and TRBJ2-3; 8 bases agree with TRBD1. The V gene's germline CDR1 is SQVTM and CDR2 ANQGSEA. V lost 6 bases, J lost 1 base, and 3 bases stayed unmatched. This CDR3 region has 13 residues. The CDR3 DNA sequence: TGCAGCGTCGACAGGGGCGGCACAGATACGCAGTATTTT. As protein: CSVDRGGTDTQYF.

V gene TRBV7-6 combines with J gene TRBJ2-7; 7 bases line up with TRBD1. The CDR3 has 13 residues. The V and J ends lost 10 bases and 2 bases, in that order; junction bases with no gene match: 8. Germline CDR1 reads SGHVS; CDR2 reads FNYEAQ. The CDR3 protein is CATAPGTAYEQYF. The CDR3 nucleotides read TGTGCCACCGCCCCCGGGACAGCCTACGAGCAGTACTTC.

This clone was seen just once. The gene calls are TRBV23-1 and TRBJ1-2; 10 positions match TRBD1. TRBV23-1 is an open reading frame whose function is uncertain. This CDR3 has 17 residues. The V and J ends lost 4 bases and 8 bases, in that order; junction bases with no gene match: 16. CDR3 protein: CASSPRDRGFSIGGYTF. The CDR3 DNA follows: TGCGCCAGCAGTCCCCGGGACAGGGGATTCTCAATCGGGGGCTACACCTTC.

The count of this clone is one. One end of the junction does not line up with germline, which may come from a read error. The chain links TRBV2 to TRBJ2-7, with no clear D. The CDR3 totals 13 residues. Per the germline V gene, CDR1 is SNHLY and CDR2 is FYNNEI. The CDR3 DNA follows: TGTGCCAGCACTGAAACTGGACGACACGAGCAGTACTTC. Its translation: CASTETGRHEQYF.

In DNA, the CDR3 is TGTGCCAGCAGCTTACTGGGGGTCGTGCAGACCCAGTACTTC. It specifies CASSLLGVVQTQYF. This chain connects TRBV7-9 to TRBJ2-5, with D perhaps given as TRBD1 or TRBD2 (5 bases each). V was pared by 2 bases and J by 6 bases, with 13 bases between. This CDR3 has 14 residues. Germline CDR1 is SEHNR and CDR2 is FQNEAQ (reference sequence).

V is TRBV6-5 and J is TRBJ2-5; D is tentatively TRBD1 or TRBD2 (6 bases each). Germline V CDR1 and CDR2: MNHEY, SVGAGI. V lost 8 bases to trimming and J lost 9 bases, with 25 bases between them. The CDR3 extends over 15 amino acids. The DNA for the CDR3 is TGTGCCAGCTCGACCGCCGGGACTCCCCCAGGGGCCCAGTACTTC. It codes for CASSTAGTPPGAQYF.

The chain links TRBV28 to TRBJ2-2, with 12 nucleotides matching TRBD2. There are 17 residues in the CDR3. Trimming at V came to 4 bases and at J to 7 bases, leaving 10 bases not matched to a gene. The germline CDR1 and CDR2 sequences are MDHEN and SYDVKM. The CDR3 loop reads CASSWPLAGGRDGELFF. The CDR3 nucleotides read TGTGCCAGCAGTTGGCCTCTAGCGGGAGGGAGAGACGGGGAGCTGTTTTTT.

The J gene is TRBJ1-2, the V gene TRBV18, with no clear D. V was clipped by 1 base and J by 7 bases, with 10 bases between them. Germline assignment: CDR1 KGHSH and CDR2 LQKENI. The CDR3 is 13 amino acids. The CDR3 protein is CASSPREATGYTF. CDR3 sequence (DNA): TGTGCCAGCTCACCACGGGAGGCCACTGGCTACACCTTC.

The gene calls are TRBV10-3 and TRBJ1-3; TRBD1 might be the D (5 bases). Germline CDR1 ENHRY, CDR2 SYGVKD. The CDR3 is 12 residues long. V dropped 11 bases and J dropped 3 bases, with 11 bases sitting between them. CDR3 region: CALGTDGNTIYF. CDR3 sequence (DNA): TGTGCCCTAGGGACGGATGGAAACACCATATATTTT.